The source of this TCR beta chain is a study of neurological immune-mediated disorders. The cDNA was generated through 5'RACE incorporating 10-nucleotide random UMIs. TCRdb fed the 5' RACE reads into MiXCR, producing one record per CDR3 protein. Seen here are some 57,000 distinct CDR3 sequences, about 3.3% observed once, and the top ten hold 6% to 9%. Trimming removed 5 bases at V and 1 base at J, with 14 bases between. The CDR3 extends over 15 amino acids. This clonotype was counted many times. Its antigen is as yet unknown. Study-wide results and limits: Whereas HTLV-1-associated myelopathy showed the most TCR clonal expansion, multiple sclerosis showed the least, with levels below those of healthy controls.

It was from 2 million PBMCs stored at -80 C that the unsorted libraries were obtained. The source is a woman aged 55-70 years with multiple sclerosis. J is TRBJ1-1 and V is TRBV12-3 or TRBV12-4, with TRBD1 as a possible D gene (6 bases). Sequenced input: PBMCs. The CDR3 region has the DNA TGTGCCAGCAGTACAGGGCCCACAGGGAACACTGAAGCTTTCTTT. This codes for CASSTGPTGNTEAFF.